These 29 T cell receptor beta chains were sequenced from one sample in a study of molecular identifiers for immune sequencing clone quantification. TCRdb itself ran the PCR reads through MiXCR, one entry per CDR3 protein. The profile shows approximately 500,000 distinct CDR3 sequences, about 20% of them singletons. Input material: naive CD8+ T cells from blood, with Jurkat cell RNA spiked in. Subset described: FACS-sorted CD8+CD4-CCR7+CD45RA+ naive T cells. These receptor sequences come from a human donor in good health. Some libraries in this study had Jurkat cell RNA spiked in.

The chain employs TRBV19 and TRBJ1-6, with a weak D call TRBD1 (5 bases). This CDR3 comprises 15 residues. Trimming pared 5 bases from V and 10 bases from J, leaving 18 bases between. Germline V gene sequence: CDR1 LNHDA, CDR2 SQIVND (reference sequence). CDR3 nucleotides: TGTGCCAGTAGTGCCTCCCGTGGGGCTCAGTCACCCCTCCACTTT. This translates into CASSASRGAQSPLHF.

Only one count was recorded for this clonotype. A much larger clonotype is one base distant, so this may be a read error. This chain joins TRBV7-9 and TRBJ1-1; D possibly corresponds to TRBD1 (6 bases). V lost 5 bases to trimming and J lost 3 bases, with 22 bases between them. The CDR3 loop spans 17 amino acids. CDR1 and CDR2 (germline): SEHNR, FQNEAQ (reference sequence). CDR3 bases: TGTGCCAGCAGCCACTCGATACAGGGCTGGGGAGACACTGAAGCTTTCTTT. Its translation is CASSHSIQGWGDTEAFF.

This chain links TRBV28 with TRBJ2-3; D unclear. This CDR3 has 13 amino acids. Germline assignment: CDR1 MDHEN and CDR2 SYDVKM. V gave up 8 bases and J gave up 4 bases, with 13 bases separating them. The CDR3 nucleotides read TGTGCCAGCGGTCCCGCCGGTGCAGATACGCAGTATTTT. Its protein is CASGPAGADTQYF.

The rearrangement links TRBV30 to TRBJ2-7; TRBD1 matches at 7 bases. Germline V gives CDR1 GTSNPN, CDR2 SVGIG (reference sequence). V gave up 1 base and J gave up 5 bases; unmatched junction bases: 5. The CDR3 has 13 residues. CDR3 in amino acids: CAWSGGQPDEQYF. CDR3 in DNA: TGTGCCTGGAGTGGGGGACAGCCAGACGAGCAGTACTTC.

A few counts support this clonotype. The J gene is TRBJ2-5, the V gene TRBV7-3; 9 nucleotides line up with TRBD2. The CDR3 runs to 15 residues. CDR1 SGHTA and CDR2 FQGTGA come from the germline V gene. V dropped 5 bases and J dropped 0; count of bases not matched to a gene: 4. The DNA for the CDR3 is TGTGCCAGCAGCCTGACTAGCGGAGACCAAGAGACCCAGTACTTC. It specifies CASSLTSGDQETQYF.

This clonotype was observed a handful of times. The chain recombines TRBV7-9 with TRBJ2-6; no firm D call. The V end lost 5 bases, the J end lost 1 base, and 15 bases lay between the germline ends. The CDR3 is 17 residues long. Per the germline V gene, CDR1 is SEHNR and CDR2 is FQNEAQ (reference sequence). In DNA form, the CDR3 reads TGTGCCAGCAGCCCCCGGGTCAGGTCTTCTGGGGCCAACGTCCTGACTTTC. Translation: CASSPRVRSSGANVLTF.

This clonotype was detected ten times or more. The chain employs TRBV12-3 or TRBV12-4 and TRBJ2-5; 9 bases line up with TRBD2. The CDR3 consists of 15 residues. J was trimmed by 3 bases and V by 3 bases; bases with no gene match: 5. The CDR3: CASSFLAGIEETQYF. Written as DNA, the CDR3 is TGTGCCAGCAGTTTTCTAGCGGGAATTGAAGAGACCCAGTACTTC.

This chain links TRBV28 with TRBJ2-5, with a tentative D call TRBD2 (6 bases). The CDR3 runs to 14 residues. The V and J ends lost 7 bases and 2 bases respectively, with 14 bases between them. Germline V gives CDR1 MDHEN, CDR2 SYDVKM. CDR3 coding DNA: TGTGCCAGCAATTCACCGGGAGTTCAAGAGACCCAGTACTTC. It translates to CASNSPGVQETQYF.

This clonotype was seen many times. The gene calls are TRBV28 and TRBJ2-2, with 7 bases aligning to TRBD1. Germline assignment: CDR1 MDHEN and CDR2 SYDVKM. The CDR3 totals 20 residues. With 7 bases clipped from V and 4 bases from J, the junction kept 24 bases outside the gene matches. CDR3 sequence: CASTPSSSGQPTGSTGELFF. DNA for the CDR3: TGTGCCAGCACCCCTTCGTCTTCGGGACAGCCCACGGGTAGCACCGGGGAGCTGTTTTTT.

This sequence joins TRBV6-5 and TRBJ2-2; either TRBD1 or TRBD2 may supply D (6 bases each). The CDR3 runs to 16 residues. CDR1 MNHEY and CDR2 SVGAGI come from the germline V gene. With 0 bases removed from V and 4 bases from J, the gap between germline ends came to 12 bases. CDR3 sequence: CASSYSLGGFTGELFF. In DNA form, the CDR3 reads TGTGCCAGCAGTTACTCGTTAGGGGGGTTCACCGGGGAGCTGTTTTTT.

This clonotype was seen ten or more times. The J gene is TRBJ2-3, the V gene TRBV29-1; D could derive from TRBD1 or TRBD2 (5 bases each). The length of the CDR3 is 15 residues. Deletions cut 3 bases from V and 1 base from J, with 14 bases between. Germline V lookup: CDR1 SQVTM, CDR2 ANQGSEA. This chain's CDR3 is CSVESRDRGTDTQYF. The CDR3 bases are TGCAGCGTTGAGTCCCGGGACCGGGGCACAGATACGCAGTATTTT.

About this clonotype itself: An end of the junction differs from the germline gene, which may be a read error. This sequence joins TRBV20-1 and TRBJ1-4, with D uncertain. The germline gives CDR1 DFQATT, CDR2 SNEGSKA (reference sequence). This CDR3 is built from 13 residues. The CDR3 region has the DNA TGCAGTGCTAGAGATCTCGGTGATGAAAAACTGTCTTTT. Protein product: CSARDLGDEKLSF.

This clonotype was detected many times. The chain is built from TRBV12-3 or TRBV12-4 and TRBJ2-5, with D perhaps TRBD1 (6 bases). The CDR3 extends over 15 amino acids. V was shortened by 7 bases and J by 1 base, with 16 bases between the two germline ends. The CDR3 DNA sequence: TGTGCCAGCACTGGGACATTTGTTGGCCAAGAGACCCAGTACTTC. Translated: CASTGTFVGQETQYF.

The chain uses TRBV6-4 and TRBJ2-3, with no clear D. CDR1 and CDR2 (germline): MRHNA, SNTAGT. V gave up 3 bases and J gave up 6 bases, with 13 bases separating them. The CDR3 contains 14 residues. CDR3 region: CASSDFGNSDTQYF. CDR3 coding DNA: TGTGCCAGCAGTGATTTTGGGAACAGTGATACGCAGTATTTT.

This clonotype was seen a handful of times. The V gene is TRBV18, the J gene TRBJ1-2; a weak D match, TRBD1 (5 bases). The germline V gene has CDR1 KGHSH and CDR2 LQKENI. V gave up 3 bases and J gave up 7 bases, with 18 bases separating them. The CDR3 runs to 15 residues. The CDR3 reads CASSPDTGGLGGYTF. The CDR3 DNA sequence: TGTGCCAGCTCACCGGACACCGGAGGGTTGGGTGGCTACACCTTC. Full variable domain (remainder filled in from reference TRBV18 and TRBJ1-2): NAGVMQNPRHLVRRRGQEARLRCSPMKGHSHVYWYRQLPEEGLKFMVYLQKENIIDESGMPKERFSAEFPKEGPSILRIQQVVRGDSAAYFCASSPDTGGLGGYTFGSGTRLTVV.

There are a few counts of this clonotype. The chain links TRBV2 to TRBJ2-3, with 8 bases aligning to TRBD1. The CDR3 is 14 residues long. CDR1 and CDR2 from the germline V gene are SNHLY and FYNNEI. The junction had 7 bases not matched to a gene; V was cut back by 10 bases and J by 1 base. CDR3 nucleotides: TGTGCCACCCAGGACAGGGTTGGCACAGATACGCAGTATTTT. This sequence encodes CATQDRVGTDTQYF.

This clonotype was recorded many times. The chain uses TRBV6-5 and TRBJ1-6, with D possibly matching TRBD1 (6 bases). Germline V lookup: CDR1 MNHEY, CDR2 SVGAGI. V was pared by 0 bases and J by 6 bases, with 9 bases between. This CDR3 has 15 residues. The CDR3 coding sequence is TGTGCCAGCAGTTACTCACAGGGCCCTAATTCACCCCTCCACTTT. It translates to CASSYSQGPNSPLHF.

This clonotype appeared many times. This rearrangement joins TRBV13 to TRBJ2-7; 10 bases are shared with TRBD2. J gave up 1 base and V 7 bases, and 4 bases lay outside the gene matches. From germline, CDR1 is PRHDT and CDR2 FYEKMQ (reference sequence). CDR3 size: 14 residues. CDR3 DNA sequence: TGTGCCAGCACCCCGGGACTAGCGTCCTACGAGCAGTACTTC. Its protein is CASTPGLASYEQYF.

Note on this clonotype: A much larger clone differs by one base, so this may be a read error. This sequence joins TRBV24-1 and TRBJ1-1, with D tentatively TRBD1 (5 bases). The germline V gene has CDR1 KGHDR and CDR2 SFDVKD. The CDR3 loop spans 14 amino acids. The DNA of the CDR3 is TGTGCCACCAGTGATTCAGGGATGAACACTGGAGCTTTCTTT. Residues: CATSDSGMNTGAFF.

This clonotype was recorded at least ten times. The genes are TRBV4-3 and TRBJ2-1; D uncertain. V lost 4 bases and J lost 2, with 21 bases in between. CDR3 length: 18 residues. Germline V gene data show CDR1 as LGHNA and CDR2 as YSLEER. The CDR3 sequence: CASSPEEELKKPYNEQFF. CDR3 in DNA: TGCGCCAGCAGCCCCGAAGAGGAACTCAAAAAACCCTACAATGAGCAGTTCTTC.

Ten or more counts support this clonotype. Here the CDR3 DNA reads TGTGCCAGCAGCGTCGGGGTTTTCACAGATACGCAGTATTTT. Its protein product is CASSVGVFTDTQYF. The chain joins TRBV9 to TRBJ2-3, with TRBD2 as a possible D gene (5 bases). The germline CDR1 and CDR2 sequences are SGDLS and YYNGEE. The CDR3 is 14 residues long. V shed 2 bases and J shed 2 bases, with 9 bases lying between them.

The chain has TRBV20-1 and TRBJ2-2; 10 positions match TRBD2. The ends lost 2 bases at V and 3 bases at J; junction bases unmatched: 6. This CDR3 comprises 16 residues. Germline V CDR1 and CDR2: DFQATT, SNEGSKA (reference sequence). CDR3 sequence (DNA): TGCAGTGCTAGAAGGGAGACTAGCGGGTACACCGGGGAGCTGTTTTTT. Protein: CSARRETSGYTGELFF.

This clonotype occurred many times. The CDR3 spells CASSLVGRIEETQYF. CDR3 DNA: TGTGCCAGCAGCTTAGTAGGCCGGATCGAAGAGACCCAGTACTTC. V and J are TRBV7-9 and TRBJ2-5, with D hard to call. CDR1 SEHNR and CDR2 FQNEAQ come from the germline V gene (reference sequence). V lost 1 base to trimming and J lost 3 bases, with 12 bases between them. This CDR3 is 15 amino acids long.

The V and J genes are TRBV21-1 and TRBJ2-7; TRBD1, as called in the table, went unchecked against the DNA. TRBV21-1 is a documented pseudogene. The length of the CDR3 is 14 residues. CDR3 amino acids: CASSYRDRMYEQYF. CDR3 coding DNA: TGTGCCAGCAGCTACCGGGACAGGATGTACGAGCAGTACTTC.

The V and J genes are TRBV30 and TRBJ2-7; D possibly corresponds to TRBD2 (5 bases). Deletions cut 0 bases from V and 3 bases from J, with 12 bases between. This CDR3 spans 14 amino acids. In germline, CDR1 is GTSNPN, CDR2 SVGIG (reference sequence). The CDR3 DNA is TGTGCCTGGAGTGTTCGGGGTGGGCTCTACGAGCAGTACTTC. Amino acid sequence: CAWSVRGGLYEQYF.

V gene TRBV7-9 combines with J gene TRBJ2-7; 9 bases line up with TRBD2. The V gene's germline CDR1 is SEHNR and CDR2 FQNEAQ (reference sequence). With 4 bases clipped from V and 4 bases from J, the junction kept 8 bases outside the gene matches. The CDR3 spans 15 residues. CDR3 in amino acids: CASSYVIAGAYEQYF. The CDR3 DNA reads TGTGCCAGCAGCTACGTAATAGCGGGAGCTTACGAGCAGTACTTC.

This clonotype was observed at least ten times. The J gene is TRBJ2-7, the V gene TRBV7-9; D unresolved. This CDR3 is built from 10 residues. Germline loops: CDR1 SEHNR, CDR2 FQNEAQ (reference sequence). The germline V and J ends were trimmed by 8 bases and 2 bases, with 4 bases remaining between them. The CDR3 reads CASEAYEQYF. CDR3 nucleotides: TGTGCCAGCGAAGCCTACGAGCAGTACTTC.

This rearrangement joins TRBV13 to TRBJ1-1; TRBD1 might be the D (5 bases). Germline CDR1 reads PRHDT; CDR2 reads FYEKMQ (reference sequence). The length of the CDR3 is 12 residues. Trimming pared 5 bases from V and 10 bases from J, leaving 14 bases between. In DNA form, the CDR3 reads TGTGCCAGCAGCCCAGGGAGGGTGGCAGCTTTCTTT. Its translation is CASSPGRVAAFF.

CDR3: CASSYSGAAGNTIYF. The CDR3 nucleotides are TGTGCCAGCAGCTATAGCGGGGCTGCTGGAAACACCATATATTTT. This chain links TRBV7-9 with TRBJ1-3; tentative D call: TRBD1 (5 bases). Germline V gene sequence: CDR1 SEHNR, CDR2 FQNEAQ (reference sequence). This CDR3 has 15 residues. With 4 bases removed from V and 2 bases from J, the gap between germline ends came to 12 bases.